This TCR beta chain derives from a study of beta chain features in type 1 diabetes. Study-wide points: Patients showed naive, central memory and Treg TCRB repertoires that appeared more similar than those of healthy donors. A potential influence of HLA type upon TCRB rearrangement remained unresolved herein. Shorter TCRB CDR3s, moderately but significantly so, were found in Type 1 diabetes patients in all four CD4+ subsets.

Trimming pared 2 bases from V and 0 bases from J, leaving 8 bases between. This CDR3 is built from 15 residues. In germline, CDR1 is SGHTA, CDR2 FQGNSA. Every sorted population was more than 95% pure. Of the isolated RNA, all was reverse transcribed, and so the sequenced material was expressed TCRB transcripts. Some clones are missing from TCRdb's copy, which holds only in-frame ones; the method was immunoSEQ multiplex PCR. The profile shows roughly 280,000 clones, about 23% of them singletons. Turning to this clone: Antigen unknown.

Sequences were obtained from naive CD4+ T cells from blood. This TCR was recovered from a woman in her 30s with type 1 diabetes. The chain links TRBV7-2 to TRBJ2-1; weak D call: TRBD2 (5 bases). This CDR3 is CASSLRGSSYNEQFF. DNA for the CDR3: TGTGCCAGCAGCTTACGGGGTAGCTCCTACAATGAGCAGTTCTTC.